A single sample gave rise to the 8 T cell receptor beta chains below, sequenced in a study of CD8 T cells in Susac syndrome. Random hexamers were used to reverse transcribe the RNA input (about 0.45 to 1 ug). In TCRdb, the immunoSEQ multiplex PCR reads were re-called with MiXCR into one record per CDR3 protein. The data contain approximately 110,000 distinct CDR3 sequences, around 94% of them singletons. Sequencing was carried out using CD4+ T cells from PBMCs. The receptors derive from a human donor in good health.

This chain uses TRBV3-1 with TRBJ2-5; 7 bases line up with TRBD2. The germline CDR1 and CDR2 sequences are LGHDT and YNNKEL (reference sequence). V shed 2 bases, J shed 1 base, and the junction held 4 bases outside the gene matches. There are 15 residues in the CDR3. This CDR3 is CASSQRPGGQETQYF. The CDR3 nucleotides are TGTGCCAGCAGCCAAAGGCCGGGAGGCCAAGAGACCCAGTACTTC.

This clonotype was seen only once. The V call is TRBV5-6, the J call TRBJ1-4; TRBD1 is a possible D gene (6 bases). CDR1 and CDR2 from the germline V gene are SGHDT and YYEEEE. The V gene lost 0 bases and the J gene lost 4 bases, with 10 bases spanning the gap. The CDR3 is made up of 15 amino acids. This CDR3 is CASSLGQALNEKLFF. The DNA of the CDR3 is TGTGCCAGCAGCTTGGGACAGGCTCTTAATGAAAAACTGTTTTTT.

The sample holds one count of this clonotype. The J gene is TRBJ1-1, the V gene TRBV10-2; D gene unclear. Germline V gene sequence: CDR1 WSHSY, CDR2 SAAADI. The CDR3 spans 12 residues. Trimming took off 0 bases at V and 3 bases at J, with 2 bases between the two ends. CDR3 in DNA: TGCGCCAGCAGTGAGTCCCACACTGAAGCTTTCTTT. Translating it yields CASSESHTEAFF.

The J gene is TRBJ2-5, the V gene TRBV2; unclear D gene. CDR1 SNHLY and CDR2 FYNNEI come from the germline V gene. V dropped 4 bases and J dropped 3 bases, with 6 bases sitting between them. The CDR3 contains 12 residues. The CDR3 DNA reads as TGTGCCAGCAGTGGCCAGGAAGAGACCCAGTACTTC. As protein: CASSGQEETQYF.

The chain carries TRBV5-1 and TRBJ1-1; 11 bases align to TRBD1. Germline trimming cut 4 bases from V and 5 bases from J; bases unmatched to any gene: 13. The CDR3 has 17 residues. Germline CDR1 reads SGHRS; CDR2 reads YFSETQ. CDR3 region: CASSPAGQGARRTEAFF. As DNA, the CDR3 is TGCGCCAGCAGCCCCGCCGGACAGGGGGCTCGGCGGACTGAAGCTTTCTTT.

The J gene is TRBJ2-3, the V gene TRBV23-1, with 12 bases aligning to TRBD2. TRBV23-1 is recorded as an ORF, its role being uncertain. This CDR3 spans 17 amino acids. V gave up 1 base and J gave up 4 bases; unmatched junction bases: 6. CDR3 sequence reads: CASSQWQTSGSADTQYF. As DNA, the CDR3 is TGCGCCAGCAGTCAATGGCAGACTAGCGGGAGCGCAGATACGCAGTATTTT.

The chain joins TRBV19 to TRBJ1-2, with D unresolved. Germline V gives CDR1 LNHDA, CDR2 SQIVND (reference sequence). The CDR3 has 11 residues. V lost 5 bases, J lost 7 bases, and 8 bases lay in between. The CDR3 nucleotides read TGTGCCAGTAGTGTCCGGGGTGGCTACACCTTC. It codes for CASSVRGGYTF. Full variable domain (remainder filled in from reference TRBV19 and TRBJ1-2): DGGITQSPKYLFRKEGQNVTLSCEQNLNHDAMYWYRQDPGQGLRLIYYSQIVNDFQKGDIAEGYSVSREKKESFPLTVTSAQKNPTAFYLCASSVRGGYTFGSGTRLTVV.

The CDR3 region is CASSSLGTGNDYGYTF. DNA of the CDR3: TGCGCCAGCAGCTCGTTAGGGACAGGGAATGATTATGGCTACACCTTC. This chain links TRBV5-1 with TRBJ1-2; 9 bases line up with TRBD1. CDR1 is SGHRS, CDR2 YFSETQ, per germline. V lost 3 bases, J lost 5 bases, and 11 bases stayed unmatched. CDR3 length: 16 residues.